This section outlines one TCR beta chain sequence together with its context. These data are taken from a study of OX40 agonist ivuxolimab in advanced cancers. Enrollment shut out patients with autoimmune disease history or systemic immunosuppression. V was clipped by 0 bases and J by 7 bases; unmatched bases: 9. Germline-derived CDR1 and CDR2 are SGHAT and FQNNGV. CDR3 length: 16 residues. Using immunoSEQ multiplex PCR, the repertoire was profiled, and TCRdb retains in-frame clones only, with some absent. The sample lists roughly 48,000 clones; over 60% were seen once. The specimen was CD4+ or CD8+ T cells sorted from blood, collected in a trial of the OX40 agonist ivuxolimab. V is TRBV11-2 and J is TRBJ1-2; TRBD1 matches 9 bases. The TCR comes from an adult with an advanced solid tumor such as melanoma, head and neck, liver or kidney cancer. The CDR3 reads CASSLDLLGQGFGYTF. In DNA form, the CDR3 reads TGTGCCAGCAGCTTAGACCTGTTGGGACAGGGATTTGGCTACACCTTC.